This T cell receptor beta chain is drawn from a study of blood T cell repertoires in COVID-19. Study as a whole: Sites in the United States, Italy and Spain provided acute and convalescent COVID-19 samples. PBMCs, B-cell-depleted T cells, or T cells provided the cDNA or gDNA that made up the material.

The Seattle patients joined while their infection was active and were tracked longitudinally afterward. Authors' processing steps: Reference gene primer amplification gave nucleated cell count estimates. TCRdb keeps only in-frame clones here, not all; method: immunoSEQ multiplex PCR. V and J calls and clone size are copied from that table; D and trimming were computed from the DNA. This table holds roughly 150,000 clones, 79% found once. CDR3 length: 16 residues. V lost 2 bases to trimming and J lost 0 bases; unmatched junction nucleotides: 4. Germline V gives CDR1 MNHNY, CDR2 SVGAGI (reference sequence).

The source is a woman aged 60-70 years with COVID-19, enrolled during active disease. Sequenced material: peripheral blood. The J gene is TRBJ2-1, the V gene TRBV6-6, with TRBD1 matching 7 bases. CDR3 region: CASSYGDSRSYNEQFF. In DNA, the CDR3 is TGTGCCAGCAGTTACGGGGACAGCCGCTCCTACAATGAGCAGTTCTTC.